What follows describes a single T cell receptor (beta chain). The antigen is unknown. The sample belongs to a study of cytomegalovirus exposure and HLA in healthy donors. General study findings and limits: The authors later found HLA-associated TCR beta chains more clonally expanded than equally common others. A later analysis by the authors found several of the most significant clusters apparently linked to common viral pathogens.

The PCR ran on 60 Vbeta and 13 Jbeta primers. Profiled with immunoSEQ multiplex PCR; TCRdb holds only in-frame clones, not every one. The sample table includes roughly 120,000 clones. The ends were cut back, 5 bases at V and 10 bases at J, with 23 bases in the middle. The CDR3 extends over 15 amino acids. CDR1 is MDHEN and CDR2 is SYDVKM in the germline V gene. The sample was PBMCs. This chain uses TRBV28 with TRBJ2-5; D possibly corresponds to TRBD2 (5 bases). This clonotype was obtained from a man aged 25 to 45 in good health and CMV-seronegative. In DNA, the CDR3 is TGTGCCAGCAGTCCCCCGGGCCAGACCCCGAGGGACCAGTACTTC. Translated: CASSPPGQTPRDQYF. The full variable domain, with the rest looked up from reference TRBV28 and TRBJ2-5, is DVKVTQSSRYLVKRTGEKVFLECVQDMDHENMFWYRQDPGLGLRLIYFSYDVKMKEKGDIPEGYSVSREKKERFSLILESASTNQTSMYLCASSPPGQTPRDQYFGPGTRLLVL.